The 2 T cell receptor beta chains given below trace back to one sample, sequenced in a study of T-cell reconstitution after alpha-beta-depleted transplantation in children. Researchers prepared the TCRbeta library using unique molecular identifiers, the study reports. TCRdb fed the PCR reads into MiXCR, producing one record per CDR3 protein. This sample has hundreds of thousands of distinct CDR3 sequences, with around 12% found just once. The specimen was PBMCs from the stem cell graft donor, collected from the stem cell graft. Receptors originate from a human donor who donated a stem cell graft to a child with combined immunodeficiency.

The V and J genes are TRBV7-9 and TRBJ1-4; D call uncertain. The CDR3 runs to 14 residues. V was pared by 5 bases and J by 8 bases, with 15 bases between. Per the germline V gene, CDR1 is SEHNR and CDR2 is FQNEAQ (reference sequence). The CDR3 DNA reads TGTGCCAGCAGCCTGACGTCGGGAGGGGAAAAACTGTTTTTT. It translates to CASSLTSGGEKLFF.

This chain uses TRBV18 with TRBJ2-5; D is unresolved. This CDR3 has 18 amino acids. Trimming took 1 base from V and 3 from J, leaving 21 bases between them. Per the germline V gene, CDR1 is KGHSH and CDR2 is LQKENI. CDR3 bases: TGTGCCAGCTCACCACAGTGGGCAGGCCAGCTAACCGAAGAGACCCAGTACTTC. Protein sequence: CASSPQWAGQLTEETQYF.